This TCR beta chain originates from a study of blood T cell repertoires in COVID-19. Across the study: The United States, Italy and Spain provided the acute and convalescent COVID-19 samples.

In the source study's methods: Reference gene primer amplification gave nucleated cell count estimates. Some clones are missing from TCRdb's copy, which holds only in-frame ones; the method was immunoSEQ multiplex PCR. The D gene and trimming were derived from the DNA, and the V and J assignments and clone size from that table. The sample includes under 200,000 clones, more than 60% of them seen just once. This CDR3 contains 14 residues. With 10 bases removed from V and 2 bases from J, the gap between germline ends came to 16 bases. Germline CDR1 reads ENHRY; CDR2 reads SYGVKD. The gene calls are TRBV10-3 and TRBJ2-3, with D possibly TRBD2 on 6 matching bases. The sample taken for sequencing was peripheral blood. This TCR came from a man aged 60 to 75 with acute or convalescent COVID-19. The CDR3 spells CANSVAGYTDTQYF. CDR3 DNA sequence: TGTGCCAACTCGGTGGCGGGGTACACAGATACGCAGTATTTT.